This T cell receptor beta chain was captured in a study of blood T cell repertoires in COVID-19. Overall study: T cells, B-cell-depleted T cells, or PBMCs supplied cDNA or gDNA.

The V gene end was trimmed by 1 base and the J gene end by 5 bases; junction bases not matched to a gene: 10. The CDR3 loop spans 18 amino acids. The germline CDR1 and CDR2 sequences are SEHNR and FQNEAQ (reference sequence). The assay was immunoSEQ multiplex PCR, and TCRdb's table has in-frame clones only and misses some. The data contain some 250,000 clones, over 65% of them singletons. Material for sequencing was peripheral blood. This chain joins TRBV7-9 and TRBJ2-2; 10 nucleotides align to TRBD1. The TCR sequence derives from an elderly woman with acute or convalescent COVID-19. The CDR3 loop reads CASSLGSWGTGATGELFF. DNA for the CDR3: TGTGCCAGCAGCTTAGGTTCGTGGGGGACAGGGGCGACCGGGGAGCTGTTTTTT.